The rows below give T cell receptor beta chains drawn from one sample of a study of cytomegalovirus exposure and HLA in healthy donors. Using immunoSEQ multiplex PCR, the repertoire was profiled, and TCRdb retains in-frame clones only, with some absent. The sample comprises roughly 79,000 clones, about 74% of which are singletons, and about 6% rests with the top ten. The sample comprised PBMCs. The receptors here all came from a woman aged 45-59 years in good health and CMV-seropositive. The CDR3 runs from the conserved cysteine through the conserved F or W. D genes are given only for firm matches. Rows give clone size only sometimes, using once, few, many, or a class for an expanded clone.

TRBJ2-2 NA NA TRBV12-5 TGTGCTAGTGGTTTGGGGCCCGGGGAGCTGTTTTTT CASGLGPGELFF
TRBJ1-3 NA NA TRBV5-4 TGTGCCAGCAGTAAACAGGGTACTGGAAACACCATATATTTT CASSKQGTGNTIYF
TRBJ2-1 NA NA TRBV28 TGTGCCAGCAGTTTCAGGGGCCTCCGCTCCTACAATGAGCAGTTCTTC CASSFRGLRSYNEQFF
TRBJ2-5 TRBD2 NA TRBV30 TGTGCCTGGATCCCCCTGACTAGCGGGAGCTTGAAGACCCAGTACTTC CAWIPLTSGSLKTQYF
TRBJ2-2 TRBD2 NA TRBV6-5 TGTGCCAGCAGTTACGGGGCGGGGGGCACCGGGGAGCTGTTTTTT CASSYGAGGTGELFF
TRBJ2-3 NA NA TRBV7-2 TGTGCCAGCAGCGCCTCTAGGGGAGATACGCAGTATTTT CASSASRGDTQYF
TRBJ2-5 NA NA TRBV9 TGTGCCAGCAGCGTCACAGGTCGGGAGACCCAGTACTTC CASSVTGRETQYF
TRBJ2-7 NA NA TRBV27 TGTGCCAGCAGTTCATGGCAGGAATCCTACGAGCAGTACTTC CASSSWQESYEQYF
TRBJ1-4 NA NA TRBV5-6 TGTGCCAGCAGCTCGGGTACCTCTGAAAAACTGTTTTTT CASSSGTSEKLFF
TRBJ1-4 TRBD1 NA TRBV10-2 TGCGCCAGCATCCCGGGACAGGGGGCAGGTGAAAAACTGTTTTTT CASIPGQGAGEKLFF
TRBJ2-3 TRBD2 NA TRBV19 TGTGCCAGTAGTATTGCGGGAGGTCAGAATACGCAGTATTTT CASSIAGGQNTQYF
TRBJ2-5 TRBD2 few TRBV29-1 TGCAGCGTTAAGTTAGCGGGAGAGACCCAGTACTTC CSVKLAGETQYF
TRBJ2-1 TRBD1 NA TRBV4-1 TGCGCCAGCAGCCAAGCTTATCCGGGACAGGGCTACAATGAGCAGTTCTTC CASSQAYPGQGYNEQFF
TRBJ2-7 NA NA TRBV28 TGTGCCAGCAGTTTACCAACGACTCACACCGAGCAGTACTTC CASSLPTTHTEQYF
TRBJ1-2 NA NA TRBV25-1 TGTGCCAGCAGCGGAAGAGGGTATGGCTACACCTTC CASSGRGYGYTF
TRBJ2-5 NA NA TRBV5-1 TGCGCCAGCAGCTCAGGACAGCAAGAGACCCAGTACTTC CASSSGQQETQYF
TRBJ1-5 NA NA TRBV27 TGTGCCAGCAGGGAACAGGGTGTATATAGCAATCAGCCCCAGCATTTT CASREQGVYSNQPQHF
TRBJ2-3 TRBD1 few TRBV2 TGTGCCAGCATCCCGTGGGGACAGAGCACAGATACGCAGTATTTT CASIPWGQSTDTQYF
TRBJ1-5 NA NA TRBV19 TGTGCCAGTAGGACGGGAGGGGTTAGCAATCAGCCCCAGCATTTT CASRTGGVSNQPQHF
TRBJ2-7 NA NA TRBV14 TGTGCCAGCAGCCAAGTTCGAGGACCAGGGCCTCCCTACGAGCAGTACTTC CASSQVRGPGPPYEQYF
TRBJ2-2 TRBD2 few TRBV11-2 TGTGCCAGCAGCCGTTACTCAGCGGGACTCGGAGGCGGGGAGCTGTTTTTT CASSRYSAGLGGGELFF
TRBJ2-7 TRBD2 NA TRBV5-6 TGTGCCAGCAGTCCGGTGGAACCGGGACTAGGTAACGAGCAGTACTTC CASSPVEPGLGNEQYF
TRBJ2-5 TRBD2 NA TRBV5-4 TGTGCCAGCAGCTTGCGGCTAGCGGGAGTTCGAGAGACCCAGTACTTC CASSLRLAGVRETQYF
TRBJ2-3 TRBD2 few TRBV9 TGTGCCAGCAGCCGGCCTGCGGGAGGCACAGATACGCAGTATTTT CASSRPAGGTDTQYF
TRBJ2-7 NA few TRBV7-3 TGTGCCAGCAGCCTCCAGCGGTACTTC CASSLQRYF
TRBJ2-7 TRBD1 NA TRBV19 TGTGCCAGTAGTACAACAGGGGCTTGGTACGAGCAGTACTTC CASSTTGAWYEQYF
TRBJ1-1 NA once TRBV19 TGTGCCAGTAGTATTGGGAGGAACACTGAAGCTTTCTTT CASSIGRNTEAFF
TRBJ1-5 NA NA TRBV29-1 TGCACTGAACCCACCCACGGTCAGCCCCAGCATTTT CTEPTHGQPQHF
TRBJ1-3 NA NA TRBV25-1 TGTGCCAGCAGCCCCGCCCTCGGTTCTGGAAACACCATATATTTT CASSPALGSGNTIYF
TRBJ1-1 NA NA TRBV6-1 TGTGCCAGCAGTTCTCTAACAGGGAACACTGAAGCTTTCTTT CASSSLTGNTEAFF
TRBJ1-4 NA NA TRBV6-1 TGTGCCAGCAGCGGGAGGTCTAATGAAAAACTGTTTTTT CASSGRSNEKLFF
TRBJ2-7 TRBD1 NA TRBV7-2 TGTGCCAGCAGCCTTGGACAGGGGGCTTCATTTGAGCAGTACTTC CASSLGQGASFEQYF
TRBJ1-2 TRBD1 NA TRBV29-1 TGCAGCGCAATCCAGGGGGCAGATGGCTACACCTTC CSAIQGADGYTF
TRBJ2-7 NA NA TRBV5-4 TGTGCCAGCAGCCCATTTCTATCCTCCTACGAGCAGTACTTC CASSPFLSSYEQYF
TRBJ2-6 NA NA TRBV29-1 TGCAGCGCCCGCCCCCAGGGGTCTGGGGCCAACGTCCTGACTTTC CSARPQGSGANVLTF
TRBJ1-6 TRBD1 NA TRBV28 TGTGCCAGCAGCACCGGGACAGGGAATAATTCACCCCTCCACTTT CASSTGTGNNSPLHF
TRBJ2-3 NA NA TRBV14 TGTGCCAGCAGCCAAGGTGTTCGTTCAGATACGCAGTATTTT CASSQGVRSDTQYF